This passage covers 7 T cell receptor beta chains from one sample sequenced in a study of blood T cell repertoires in COVID-19. Sequencing was performed with immunoSEQ multiplex PCR; in TCRdb, only in-frame clones are kept and a portion is missing. The sample records about 150,000 clones, roughly four fifths being singletons. Sequencing was carried out using peripheral blood. These receptors were obtained from a woman aged 60-70 years with acute or convalescent COVID-19.

The chain links TRBV6-5 to TRBJ2-6, with a tentative D call TRBD1 (6 bases). The CDR3 spans 15 residues. Trimming removed 8 bases from V and 0 bases from J, with 11 bases in between. The germline V gene has CDR1 MNHEY and CDR2 SVGAGI. The CDR3 is CASSTGSSGANVLTF. Here the CDR3 DNA reads TGTGCCAGCTCCACAGGGAGCTCTGGGGCCAACGTCCTGACTTTC.

The rearrangement joins TRBV10-3 to TRBJ1-5, with 7 bases aligning to TRBD1. The ends lost 4 bases at V and 1 base at J; junction bases unmatched: 4. The germline V gene encodes CDR1 ENHRY and CDR2 SYGVKD. There are 15 residues in the CDR3. CDR3 amino acids: CAISGGQTSNQPQHF. The CDR3 coding sequence is TGTGCCATCAGTGGGGGACAGACGAGCAATCAGCCCCAGCATTTT.

J is TRBJ2-1 and V is TRBV29-1; D ambiguous. This CDR3 has 12 amino acids. With 3 bases removed from V and 10 bases from J, the gap between germline ends came to 13 bases. CDR1 and CDR2 from the germline V gene are SQVTM and ANQGSEA. Written as DNA, the CDR3 is TGCAGCGTTGACGACTCCCCTATCGAGCAGTTCTTC. The encoded protein is CSVDDSPIEQFF.

The gene calls are TRBV7-3 and TRBJ1-2; TRBD1 matches 8 bases. The CDR3 length is 15 residues. Germline V lookup: CDR1 SGHTA, CDR2 FQGTGA. Unmatched junction bases numbered 12, after V lost 5 bases and J lost 7 bases. The CDR3 coding sequence is TGTGCCAGCAGCGCTTCTTCCGGGACAGGAATTGGCTACACCTTC. Translating gives CASSASSGTGIGYTF.

This rearrangement joins TRBV15 to TRBJ1-1, with 9 bases that match TRBD1. The V gene end was trimmed by 1 base and the J gene end by 4 bases; junction bases not matched to a gene: 4. There are 15 residues in the CDR3. Germline CDR1 reads LNHNV; CDR2 reads YYDKDF (reference sequence). The CDR3 DNA follows: TGTGCCACCAGCAGAGGGGGGACAGGGTCCACTGAAGCTTTCTTT. Translation: CATSRGGTGSTEAFF.

This clone was seen once. CDR3 bases: TGCGCCAGCAGTGAGTCCTTGCGGTCAAGGCTGTTTTTT. Protein: CASSESLRSRLFF. The chain joins TRBV10-2 to TRBJ2-2, with D uncertain. CDR1 is WSHSY and CDR2 is SAAADI in the germline V gene. With 0 bases removed from V and 13 bases from J, the gap between germline ends came to 12 bases. The CDR3 extends over 13 amino acids.

This clone has only a few counts. Mismatch with germline at one junction end may stem from a read error. The genes are TRBV19 and TRBJ2-1; no clear D. In germline, CDR1 is LNHDA, CDR2 SQIVND (reference sequence). The length of the CDR3 is 14 residues. Here the CDR3 reads CASSMLGSYHEQFF. In DNA, the CDR3 is TGTGCCAGTAGTATGCTGGGCAGCTACCATGAGCAGTTCTTC.